This TCR beta chain comes out of a study of cytomegalovirus exposure and HLA in healthy donors. The CDR3 length is 14 residues. Trimming at V came to 4 bases and at J to 7 bases, leaving 5 bases not matched to a gene. Per the germline V gene, CDR1 is MGHDK and CDR2 is SYGVNS. Notes on the study in general: Several top significant clusters appeared, in a later analysis, to be linked to common viral pathogens. Using a false discovery rate of 0.05, a later analysis showed that 15,000 to 20,000 TCR beta sequences were associated with HLA alleles. The likely origin of a cluster of highly shared sequence variants was a sequencing artifact. Later analysis revealed greater clonal expansion in HLA-associated TCR beta chains than in equally common others.

Use of 60 Vbeta and 13 Jbeta primers characterized the PCR. Sequencing was performed with immunoSEQ multiplex PCR; in TCRdb, only in-frame clones are kept and a portion is missing. The sample includes 190,000 or so clones, more than 65% of them seen just once. This clone was recorded a few times. Its antigen is as yet unknown. The clonotype originates from a girl aged 10 to 17 in good health and CMV-seropositive. The genes are TRBV25-1 and TRBJ2-1, with 9 nucleotides matching TRBD1. Sequenced input: PBMCs. The CDR3 here is CASSATGTGNEQFF. CDR3 sequence (DNA): TGTGCCAGCAGTGCTACCGGGACAGGGAATGAGCAGTTCTTC.